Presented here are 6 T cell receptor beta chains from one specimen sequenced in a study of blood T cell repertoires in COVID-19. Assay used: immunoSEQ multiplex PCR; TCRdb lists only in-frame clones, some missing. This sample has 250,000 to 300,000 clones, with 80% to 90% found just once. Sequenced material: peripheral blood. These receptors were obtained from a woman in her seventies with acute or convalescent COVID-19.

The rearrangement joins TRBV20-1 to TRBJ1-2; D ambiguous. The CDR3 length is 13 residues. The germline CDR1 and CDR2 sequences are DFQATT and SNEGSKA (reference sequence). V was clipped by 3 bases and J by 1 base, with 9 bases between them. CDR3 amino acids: CSASDPVNYGYTF. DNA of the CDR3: TGCAGTGCTAGTGATCCGGTTAACTATGGCTACACCTTC.

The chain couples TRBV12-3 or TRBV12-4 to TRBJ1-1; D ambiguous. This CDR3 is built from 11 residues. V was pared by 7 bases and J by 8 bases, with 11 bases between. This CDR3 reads CASTQAREAFF. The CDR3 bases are TGTGCCAGCACCCAGGCCAGGGAAGCTTTCTTT.

Written as DNA, the CDR3 is TGTGCCAGCAGCCTCGGGACAGACACAGATACGCAGTATTTT. This encodes CASSLGTDTDTQYF. This chain joins TRBV3-1 (or the pseudogene TRBV3-2) and TRBJ2-3; TRBD1 agrees at 7 bases. There are 14 residues in the CDR3. Trimming took 4 bases from V and 2 from J; bases not matched to a gene: 3. CDR1 is LGHDT and CDR2 is YNNKEL in the germline V gene (reference sequence).

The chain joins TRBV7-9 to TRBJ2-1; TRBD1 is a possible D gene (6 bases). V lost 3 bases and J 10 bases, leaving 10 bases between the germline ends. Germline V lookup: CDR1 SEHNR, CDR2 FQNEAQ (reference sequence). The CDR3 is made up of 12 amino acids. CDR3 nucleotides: TGTGCCAGCAGCTTTAGGACAGAGGAGCAGTTCTTC. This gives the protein CASSFRTEEQFF.

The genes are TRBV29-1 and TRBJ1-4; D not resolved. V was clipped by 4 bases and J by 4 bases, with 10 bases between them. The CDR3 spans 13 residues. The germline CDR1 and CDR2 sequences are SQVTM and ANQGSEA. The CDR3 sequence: CSVGGQSNEKLFF. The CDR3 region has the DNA TGCAGCGTTGGAGGGCAGAGTAATGAAAAACTGTTTTTT.

The CDR3 DNA sequence: TGTGCCAGCAGTCAAACAGGGGATTTTGGCTACACCTTC. Protein sequence: CASSQTGDFGYTF. V usage is TRBV12-3 or TRBV12-4 and J usage is TRBJ1-2, with 7 bases identical to TRBD1. The CDR3 is 13 amino acids. With 5 bases clipped from V and 7 bases from J, the junction kept 7 bases outside the gene matches.